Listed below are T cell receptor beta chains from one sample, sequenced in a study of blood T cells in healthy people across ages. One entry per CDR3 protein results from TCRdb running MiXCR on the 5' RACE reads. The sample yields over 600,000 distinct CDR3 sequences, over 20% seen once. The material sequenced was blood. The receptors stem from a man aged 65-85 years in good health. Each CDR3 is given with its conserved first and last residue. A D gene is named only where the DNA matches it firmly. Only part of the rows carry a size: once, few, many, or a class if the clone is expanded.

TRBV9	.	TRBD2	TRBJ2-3	CASNSGAGGLTDTQYF	TGTGCCAGCAACTCAGGGGCGGGGGGTCTCACAGATACGCAGTATTTT
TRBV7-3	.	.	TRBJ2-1	CASSLTGTFINEQFF	TGTGCCAGCAGCCTAACCGGGACATTCATCAATGAGCAGTTCTTC
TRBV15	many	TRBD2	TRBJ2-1	CATSRDMSGGNEQFF	TGTGCCACCAGCAGAGATATGAGCGGGGGCAATGAGCAGTTCTTC
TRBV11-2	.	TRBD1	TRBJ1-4	CASSSQVGGFEKLFF	TGTGCCAGCAGCTCCCAAGTAGGGGGCTTTGAAAAACTGTTTTTT
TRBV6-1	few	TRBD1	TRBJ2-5	CASSKQGAETQYF	TGTGCCAGCAGTAAACAGGGGGCAGAGACCCAGTACTTC
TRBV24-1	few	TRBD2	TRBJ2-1	CATSLADYNEQFF	TGTGCCACCAGCCTAGCGGACTACAATGAGCAGTTCTTC
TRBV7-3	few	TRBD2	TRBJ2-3	CASSLGLASADTQYF	TGTGCCAGCAGCTTGGGACTAGCGAGCGCAGATACGCAGTATTTT
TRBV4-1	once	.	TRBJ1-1	CASSREEMNTEAFF	TGCGCCAGCAGCCGAGAGGAAATGAACACTGAAGCTTTCTTT
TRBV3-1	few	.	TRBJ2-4	CASSQDSGVWNIQYF	TGTGCCAGCAGCCAAGATTCGGGAGTATGGAACATTCAGTACTTC
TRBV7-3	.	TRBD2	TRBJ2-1	CASSSSGGTYNEQFF	TGTGCCAGCAGCTCTAGCGGAGGTACCTACAATGAGCAGTTCTTC
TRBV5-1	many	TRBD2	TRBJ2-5	CASSRGTIQETQYF	TGCGCCAGCAGCCGAGGGACTATCCAAGAGACCCAGTACTTC
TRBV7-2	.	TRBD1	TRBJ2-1	CASSRDRGNYNEQFF	TGTGCCAGCAGCCGGGACAGGGGGAACTACAATGAGCAGTTCTTC
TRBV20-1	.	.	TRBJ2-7	CSARVGRRSSYEQYF	TGCAGTGCTAGAGTAGGGCGGAGAAGCTCCTACGAGCAGTACTTC
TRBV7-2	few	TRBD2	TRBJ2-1	CASSLGFSGRDEQFF	TGTGCCAGCAGCTTAGGGTTTAGCGGGAGGGATGAGCAGTTCTTC
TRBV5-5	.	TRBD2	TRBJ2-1	CASSLASSSGYNEQFF	TGTGCCAGCAGCTTGGCCTCTTCTAGCGGGTACAATGAGCAGTTCTTC
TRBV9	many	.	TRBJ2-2	CASSVGANTGELFF	TGTGCCAGCAGCGTAGGGGCGAACACCGGGGAGCTGTTTTTT
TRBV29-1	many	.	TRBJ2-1	CSVGYNPLRDEQFF	TGCAGCGTAGGGTATAACCCCTTACGGGATGAGCAGTTCTTC
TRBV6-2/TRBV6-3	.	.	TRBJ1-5	CASSYNPSRRDYSNQPQHF	TGTGCCAGCAGTTACAATCCCTCTAGACGGGATTATAGCAATCAGCCCCAGCATTTT